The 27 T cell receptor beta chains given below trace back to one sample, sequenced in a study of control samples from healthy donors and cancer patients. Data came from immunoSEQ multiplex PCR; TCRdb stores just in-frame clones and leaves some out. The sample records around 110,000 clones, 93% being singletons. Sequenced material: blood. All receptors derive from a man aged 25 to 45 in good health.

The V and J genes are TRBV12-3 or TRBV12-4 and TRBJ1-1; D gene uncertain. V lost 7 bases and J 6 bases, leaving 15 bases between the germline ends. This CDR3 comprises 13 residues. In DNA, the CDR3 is TGTGCCAGCAATGGGCAGGTTGGGGCTGAAGCTTTCTTT. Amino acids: CASNGQVGAEAFF.

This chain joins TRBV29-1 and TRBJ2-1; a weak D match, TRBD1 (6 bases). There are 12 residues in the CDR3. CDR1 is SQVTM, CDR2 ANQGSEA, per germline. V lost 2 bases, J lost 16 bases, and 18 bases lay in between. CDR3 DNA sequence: TGCAGCGTTGAAAGTGGACAGTCCGCGTTTTTCTTC. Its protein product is CSVESGQSAFFF.

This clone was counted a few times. The CDR3 DNA is TGTGCCAGTAGTATAGTCTGGGATCAGCCCCAGCATTTT. It codes for CASSIVWDQPQHF. The chain has TRBV19 and TRBJ1-5; D is unresolved. Germline V CDR1 and CDR2: LNHDA, SQIVND (reference sequence). The CDR3 covers 13 residues. Trimming pared 1 base from V and 5 bases from J, leaving 6 bases between.

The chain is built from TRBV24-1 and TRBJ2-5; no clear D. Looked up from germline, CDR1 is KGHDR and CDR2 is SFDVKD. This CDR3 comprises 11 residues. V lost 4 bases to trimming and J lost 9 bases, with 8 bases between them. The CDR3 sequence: CATSEGLAQYF. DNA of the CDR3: TGTGCCACCAGTGAGGGTTTGGCCCAGTACTTC.

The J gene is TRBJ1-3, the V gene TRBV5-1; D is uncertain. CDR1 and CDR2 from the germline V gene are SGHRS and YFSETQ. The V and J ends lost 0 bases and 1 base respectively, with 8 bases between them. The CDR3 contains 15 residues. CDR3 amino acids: CASSLGIRSGNTIYF. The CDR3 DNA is TGCGCCAGCAGCTTGGGCATAAGATCTGGAAACACCATATATTTT.

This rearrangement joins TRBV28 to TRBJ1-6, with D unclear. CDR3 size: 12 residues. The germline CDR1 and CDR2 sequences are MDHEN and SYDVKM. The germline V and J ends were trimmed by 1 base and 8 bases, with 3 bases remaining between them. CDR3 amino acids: CASSLSHSPLHF. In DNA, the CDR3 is TGTGCCAGCAGTTTATCCCATTCACCCCTCCACTTT.

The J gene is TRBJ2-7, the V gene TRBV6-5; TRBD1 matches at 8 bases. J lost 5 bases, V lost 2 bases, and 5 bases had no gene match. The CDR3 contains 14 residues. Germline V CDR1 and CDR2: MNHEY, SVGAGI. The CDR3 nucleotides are TGTGCCAGCAGTTACGGGCAGGGGGCGAACGAGCAGTACTTC. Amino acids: CASSYGQGANEQYF.

CDR3 in amino acids: CASSQDGNQPQHF. As DNA, the CDR3 is TGTGCCAGCAGCCAGGACGGAAATCAGCCCCAGCATTTT. J is TRBJ1-5 and V is TRBV2; D gene unclear. The CDR3 contains 13 residues. The V gene lost 6 bases and the J gene lost 4 bases, with 10 bases spanning the gap. Germline V gives CDR1 SNHLY, CDR2 FYNNEI.

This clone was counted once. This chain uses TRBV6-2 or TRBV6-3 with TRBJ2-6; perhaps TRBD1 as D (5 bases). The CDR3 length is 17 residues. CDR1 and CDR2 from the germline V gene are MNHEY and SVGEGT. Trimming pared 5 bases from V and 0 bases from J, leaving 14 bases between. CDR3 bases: TGTGCCAGCAGTAGGAGACAGTATAGCTCTGGGGCCAACGTCCTGACTTTC. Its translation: CASSRRQYSSGANVLTF.

The CDR3, as DNA: TGTGCCAGCAGCTTAGCGGACACAGGGGATTTTCCCTATGGCTACACCTTC. Amino acid sequence: CASSLADTGDFPYGYTF. The chain carries TRBV7-9 and TRBJ1-2, with 7 nucleotides matching TRBD1. The CDR3 is made up of 17 amino acids. Germline V gives CDR1 SEHNR, CDR2 FQNEAQ (reference sequence). J gave up 4 bases and V 0 bases, and 11 bases lay outside the gene matches.

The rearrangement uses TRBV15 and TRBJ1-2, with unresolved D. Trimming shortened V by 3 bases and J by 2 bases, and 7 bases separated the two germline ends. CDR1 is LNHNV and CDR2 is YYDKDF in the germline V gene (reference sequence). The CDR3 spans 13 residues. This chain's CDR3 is CATSRDGNYGYTF. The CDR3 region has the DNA TGTGCCACCAGCAGGGACGGGAACTATGGCTACACCTTC.

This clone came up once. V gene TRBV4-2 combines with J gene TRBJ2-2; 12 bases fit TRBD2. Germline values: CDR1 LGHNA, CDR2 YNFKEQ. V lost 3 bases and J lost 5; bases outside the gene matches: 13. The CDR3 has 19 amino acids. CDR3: CASSHKKASGGASTGELFF. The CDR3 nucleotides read TGTGCCAGCAGCCACAAAAAGGCTAGCGGGGGGGCTAGTACCGGGGAGCTGTTTTTT.

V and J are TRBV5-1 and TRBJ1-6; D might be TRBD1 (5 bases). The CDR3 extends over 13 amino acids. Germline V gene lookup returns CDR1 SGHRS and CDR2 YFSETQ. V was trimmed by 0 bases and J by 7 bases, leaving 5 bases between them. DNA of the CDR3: TGCGCCAGCAGCTTGGAGGGGAATTCACCCCTCCACTTT. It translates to CASSLEGNSPLHF.

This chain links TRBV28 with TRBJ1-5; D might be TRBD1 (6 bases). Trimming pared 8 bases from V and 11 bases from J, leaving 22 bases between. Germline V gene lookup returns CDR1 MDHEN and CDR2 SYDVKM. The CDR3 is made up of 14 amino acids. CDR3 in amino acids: CASRPGQLRRAQHF. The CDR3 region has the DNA TGTGCCAGCCGGCCCGGACAGCTTCGTCGGGCCCAGCATTTT.

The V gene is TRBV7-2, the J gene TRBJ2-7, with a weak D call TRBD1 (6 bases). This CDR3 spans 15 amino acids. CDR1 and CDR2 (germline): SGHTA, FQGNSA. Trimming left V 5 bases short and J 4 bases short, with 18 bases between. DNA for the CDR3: TGTGCCAGCAGCCCGCGGACAGCCGGGGCGTACGAGCAGTACTTC. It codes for CASSPRTAGAYEQYF.

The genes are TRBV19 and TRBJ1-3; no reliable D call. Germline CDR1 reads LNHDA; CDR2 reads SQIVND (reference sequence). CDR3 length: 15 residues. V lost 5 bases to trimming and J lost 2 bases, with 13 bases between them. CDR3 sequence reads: CASSGRTTAGNTIYF. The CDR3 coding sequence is TGTGCCAGTAGTGGGCGGACCACGGCTGGAAACACCATATATTTT.

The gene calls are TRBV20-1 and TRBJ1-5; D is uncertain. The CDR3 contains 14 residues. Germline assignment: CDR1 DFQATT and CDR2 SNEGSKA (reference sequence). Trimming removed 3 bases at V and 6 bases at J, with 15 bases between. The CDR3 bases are TGCAGTGCTAGTGACCCGGGGAGGGTTCAGCCCCAGCATTTT. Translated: CSASDPGRVQPQHF.

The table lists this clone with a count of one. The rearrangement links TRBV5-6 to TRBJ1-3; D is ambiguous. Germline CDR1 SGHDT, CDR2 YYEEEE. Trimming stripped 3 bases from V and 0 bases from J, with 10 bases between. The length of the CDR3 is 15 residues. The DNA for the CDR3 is TGTGCCAGCAGCTCCCCATCCTTCTCTGGAAACACCATATATTTT. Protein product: CASSSPSFSGNTIYF.

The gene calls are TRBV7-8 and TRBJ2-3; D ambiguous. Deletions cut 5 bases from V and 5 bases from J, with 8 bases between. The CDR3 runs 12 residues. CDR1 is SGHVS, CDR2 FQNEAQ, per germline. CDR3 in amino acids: CASSPREDTQYF. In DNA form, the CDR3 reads TGTGCCAGCAGCCCACGTGAAGATACGCAGTATTTT.

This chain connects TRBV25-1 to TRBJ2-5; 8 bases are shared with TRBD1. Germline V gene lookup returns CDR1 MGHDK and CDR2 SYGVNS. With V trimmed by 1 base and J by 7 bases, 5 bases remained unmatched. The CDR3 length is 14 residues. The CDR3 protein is CASSESGDRGTQYF. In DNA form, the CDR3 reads TGTGCCAGCAGTGAATCTGGCGACAGGGGGACCCAGTACTTC.

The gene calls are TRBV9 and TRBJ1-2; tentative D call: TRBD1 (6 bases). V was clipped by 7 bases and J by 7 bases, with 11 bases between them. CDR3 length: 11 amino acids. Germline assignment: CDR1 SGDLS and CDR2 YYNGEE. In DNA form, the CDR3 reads TGTGCCAGCCAACAGGGCTCTGGCTACACCTTC. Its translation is CASQQGSGYTF. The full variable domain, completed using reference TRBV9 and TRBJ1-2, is DSGVTQTPKHLITATGQRVTLRCSPRSGDLSVYWYQQSLDQGLQFLIQYYNGEERAKGNILERFSAQQFPDLHSELNLSSLELGDSALYFCASQQGSGYTFGSGTRLTVV.

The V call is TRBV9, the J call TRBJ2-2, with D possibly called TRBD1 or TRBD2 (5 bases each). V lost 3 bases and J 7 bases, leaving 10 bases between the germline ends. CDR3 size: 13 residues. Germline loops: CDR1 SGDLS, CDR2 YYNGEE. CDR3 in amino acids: CASSGGRVGELFF. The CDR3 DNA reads TGTGCCAGCAGCGGGGGACGAGTCGGGGAGCTGTTTTTT.

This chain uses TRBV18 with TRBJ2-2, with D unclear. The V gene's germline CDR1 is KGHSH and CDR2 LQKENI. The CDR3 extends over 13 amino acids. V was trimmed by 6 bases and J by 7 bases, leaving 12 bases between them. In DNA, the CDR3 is TGTGCCAGCTCCGCCATAGATATCGGGGAGCTGTTTTTT. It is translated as CASSAIDIGELFF. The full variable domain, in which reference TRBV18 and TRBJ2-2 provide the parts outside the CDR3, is NAGVMQNPRHLVRRRGQEARLRCSPMKGHSHVYWYRQLPEEGLKFMVYLQKENIIDESGMPKERFSAEFPKEGPSILRIQQVVRGDSAAYFCASSAIDIGELFFGEGSRLTVL.

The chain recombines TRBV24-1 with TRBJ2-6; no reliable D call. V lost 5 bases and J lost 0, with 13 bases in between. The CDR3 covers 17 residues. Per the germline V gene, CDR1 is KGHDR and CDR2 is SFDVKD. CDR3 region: CATSGGDGASGANVLTF. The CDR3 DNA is TGTGCCACCAGTGGAGGTGACGGCGCCTCTGGGGCCAACGTCCTGACTTTC.

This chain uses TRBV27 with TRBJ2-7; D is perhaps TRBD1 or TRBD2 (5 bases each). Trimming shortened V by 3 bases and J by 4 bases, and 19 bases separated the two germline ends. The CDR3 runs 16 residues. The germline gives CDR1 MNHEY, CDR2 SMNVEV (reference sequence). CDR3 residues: CASSLGTPGTVYEQYF. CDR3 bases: TGTGCCAGCAGTTTGGGCACCCCCGGGACCGTGTACGAGCAGTACTTC.

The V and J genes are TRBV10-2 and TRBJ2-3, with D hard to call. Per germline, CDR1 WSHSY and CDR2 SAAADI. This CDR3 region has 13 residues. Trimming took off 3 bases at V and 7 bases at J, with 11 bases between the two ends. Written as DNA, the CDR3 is TGCGCCAGCAGTGAAAGTCTGCTTTATACGCAGTATTTT. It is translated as CASSESLLYTQYF.

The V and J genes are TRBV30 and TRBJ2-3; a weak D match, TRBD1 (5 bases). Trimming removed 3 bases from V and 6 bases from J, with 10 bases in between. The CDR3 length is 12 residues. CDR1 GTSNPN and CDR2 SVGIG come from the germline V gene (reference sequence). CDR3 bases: TGTGCCTGGAGCCAGGGATACGATACGCAGTATTTT. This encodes CAWSQGYDTQYF. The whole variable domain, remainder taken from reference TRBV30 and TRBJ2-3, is SQTIHQWPATLVQPVGSPLSLECTVEGTSNPNLYWYRQAAGRGLQLLFYSVGIGQISSEVPQNLSASRPQDRQFILSSKKLLLSDSGFYLCAWSQGYDTQYFGPGTRLTVL.